This T cell receptor (beta chain) was retrieved from a study of T cells in Graves' hyperthyroidism and ophthalmopathy. Template material for amplifying TCR beta CDR3 regions consisted of RNA transcripts. Researchers ran a first-round RT-PCR on the TCR CDR3 using the HTBI primer set. From the multiplex PCR reads, TCRdb called clonotypes with MiXCR, one entry per CDR3 protein. Found here are fewer than 750,000 distinct CDR3 sequences, around 45% of them singletons; the top ten hold 7.5% to 8.5%. Disease duration under 2 months; hyperthyroidism patients were aged 18 to 65. Patients having uncontrolled infection, another autoimmune disease, pregnancy or lactation were not included. Findings of the study overall: Ophthalmopathy, as predicted by the model, came a median approximately 6.5 months after the prediction. Blood held most thyroid clonotypes expanded above 0.001 frequency.

This clonotype was recorded at least ten times. The antigen remains undetermined. The receptor comes from a woman aged 18-29 years with Graves' hyperthyroidism. Sequences were obtained from peripheral blood or thyroid tissue (not recorded which).

CDR3 residues: CSASRQIETQYF. For the CDR3, the DNA is TGCAGTGCTAGTCGTCAGATAGAGACCCAGTACTTC. The rearrangement joins TRBV20-1 to TRBJ2-5; no definite D call. V lost 3 bases and J lost 4, with 9 bases in between. Germline V gives CDR1 DFQATT, CDR2 SNEGSKA (reference sequence). This CDR3 spans 12 amino acids.